This TCR beta chain was sequenced in a study of cytomegalovirus exposure and HLA in healthy donors. The PCR made use of 60 Vbeta and 13 Jbeta primers. Measured with immunoSEQ multiplex PCR; TCRdb has only the in-frame clones, and not every one. The sample holds around 160,000 clones, under 85% seen once. In germline, CDR1 is SGHRS, CDR2 YFSETQ. The J segment lost 6 bases and the V segment lost 4 bases, leaving 16 bases of the junction unmatched. The CDR3 extends over 18 amino acids. The material sequenced was PBMCs. The chain recombines TRBV5-1 with TRBJ2-2; 9 positions agree with TRBD1. The source is a man aged 45-65 years in good health and CMV-seropositive. The CDR3 sequence: CASSLIAPYRGQPGELFF. The CDR3 bases are TGCGCCAGCAGCCTTATTGCCCCATACAGGGGGCAGCCCGGGGAGCTGTTTTTT.